The clone carrying this T cell receptor beta chain came up a few times. Its antigen is still unknown. Trimming took off 4 bases at V and 5 bases at J, with 11 bases between the two ends. In germline, CDR1 is LGHNA, CDR2 YNFKEQ. The CDR3 totals 13 residues. These data originate in a study of blood T cells in healthy people across ages. A sample-barcoded 5' primer and a J-beta primer mix were used in a second PCR of about 7 to 12 cycles. TCRdb itself ran the 5' RACE reads through MiXCR, one entry per CDR3 protein. The sample shows roughly 1,300,000 distinct CDR3 sequences, 55% to 75% of them seen only once. Study observations and caveats: Naive T cell percentage by flow cytometry tracked strongly with beta diversity. The recorded TCR beta diversity per million T cells decreased in a roughly linear manner with age.

Sequenced material: blood. V is TRBV4-2 and J is TRBJ1-1, with D hard to call. The TCR originated in a young man in good health. In DNA, the CDR3 is TGTGCCAGCAGCCCTCCATCGGGAACTGAAGCTTTCTTT. Its translation: CASSPPSGTEAFF.